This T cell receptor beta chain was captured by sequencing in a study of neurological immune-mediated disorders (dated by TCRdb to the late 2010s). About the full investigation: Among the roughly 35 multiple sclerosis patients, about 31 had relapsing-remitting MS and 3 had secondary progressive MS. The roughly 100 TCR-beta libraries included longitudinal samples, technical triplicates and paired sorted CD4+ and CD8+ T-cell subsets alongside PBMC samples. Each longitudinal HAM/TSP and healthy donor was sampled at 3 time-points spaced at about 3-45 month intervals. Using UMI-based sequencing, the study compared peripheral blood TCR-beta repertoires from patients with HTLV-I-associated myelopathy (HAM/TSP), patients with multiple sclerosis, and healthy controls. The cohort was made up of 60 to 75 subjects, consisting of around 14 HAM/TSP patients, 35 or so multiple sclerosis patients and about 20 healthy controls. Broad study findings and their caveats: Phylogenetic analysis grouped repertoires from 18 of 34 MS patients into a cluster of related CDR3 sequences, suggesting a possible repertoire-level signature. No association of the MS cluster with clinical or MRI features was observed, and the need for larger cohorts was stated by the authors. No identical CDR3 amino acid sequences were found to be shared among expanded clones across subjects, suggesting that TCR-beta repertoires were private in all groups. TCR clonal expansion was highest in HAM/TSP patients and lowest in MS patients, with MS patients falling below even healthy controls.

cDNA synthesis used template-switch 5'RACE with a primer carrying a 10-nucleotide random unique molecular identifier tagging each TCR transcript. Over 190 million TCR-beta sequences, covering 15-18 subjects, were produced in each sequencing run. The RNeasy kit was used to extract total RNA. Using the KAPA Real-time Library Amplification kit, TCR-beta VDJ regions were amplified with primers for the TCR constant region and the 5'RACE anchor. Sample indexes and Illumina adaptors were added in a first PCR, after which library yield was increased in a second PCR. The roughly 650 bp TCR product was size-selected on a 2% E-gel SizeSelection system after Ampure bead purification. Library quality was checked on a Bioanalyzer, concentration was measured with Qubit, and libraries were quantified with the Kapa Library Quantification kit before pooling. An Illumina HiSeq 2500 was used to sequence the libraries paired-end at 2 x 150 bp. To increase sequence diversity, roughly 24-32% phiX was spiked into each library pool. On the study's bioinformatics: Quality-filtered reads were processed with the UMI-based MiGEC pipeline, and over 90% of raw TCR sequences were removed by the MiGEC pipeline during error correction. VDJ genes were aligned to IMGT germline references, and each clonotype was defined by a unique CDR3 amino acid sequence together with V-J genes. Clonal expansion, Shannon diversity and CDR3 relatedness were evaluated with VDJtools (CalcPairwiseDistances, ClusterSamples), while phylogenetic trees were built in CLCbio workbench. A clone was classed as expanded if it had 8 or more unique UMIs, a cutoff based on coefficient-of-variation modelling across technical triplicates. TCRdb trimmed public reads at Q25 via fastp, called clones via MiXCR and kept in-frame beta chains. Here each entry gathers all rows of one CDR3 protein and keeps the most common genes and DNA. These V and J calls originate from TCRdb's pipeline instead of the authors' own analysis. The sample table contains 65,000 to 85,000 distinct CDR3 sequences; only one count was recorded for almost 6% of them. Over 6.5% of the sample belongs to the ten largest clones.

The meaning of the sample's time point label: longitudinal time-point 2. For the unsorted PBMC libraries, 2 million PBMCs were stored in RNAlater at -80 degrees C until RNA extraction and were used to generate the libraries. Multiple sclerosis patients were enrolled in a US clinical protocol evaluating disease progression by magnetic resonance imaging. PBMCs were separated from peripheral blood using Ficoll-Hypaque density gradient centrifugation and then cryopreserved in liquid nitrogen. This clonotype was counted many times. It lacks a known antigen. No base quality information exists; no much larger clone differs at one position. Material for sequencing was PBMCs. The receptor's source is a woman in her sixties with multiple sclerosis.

The CDR3 protein sequence reads: CASSSEGQGTDEQYF. In nucleotide form, the sequence is TGTGCCAGCAGCTCAGAGGGACAGGGGACGGACGAGCAGTACTTC. The chain is encoded by TRBV7-9 joined to TRBJ2-7, with TRBD1 matching 10 junction bases. Germline trimming: 4 bases from V, 5 bases from J; junction bases outside gene matches: 8. CDR1 SEHNR and CDR2 FQNEAQ were looked up in the germline V gene (reference sequence). The CDR3 sequence holds 15 residues, the cysteine and phenylalanine included. Just CDR3 DNA is preserved here, 45 bases in frame from base 1.